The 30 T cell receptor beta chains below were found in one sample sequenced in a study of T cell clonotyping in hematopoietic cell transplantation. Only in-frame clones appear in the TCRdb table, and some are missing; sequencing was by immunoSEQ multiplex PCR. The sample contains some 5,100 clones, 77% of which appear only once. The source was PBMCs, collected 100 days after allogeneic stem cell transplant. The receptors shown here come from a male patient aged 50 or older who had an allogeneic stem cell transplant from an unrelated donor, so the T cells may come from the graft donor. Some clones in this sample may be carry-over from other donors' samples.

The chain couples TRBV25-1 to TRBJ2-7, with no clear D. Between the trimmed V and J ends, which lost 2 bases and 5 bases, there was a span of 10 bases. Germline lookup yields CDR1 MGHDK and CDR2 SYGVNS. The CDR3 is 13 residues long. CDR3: CASSERGRHEQYF. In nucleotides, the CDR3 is TGTGCCAGCAGTGAAAGAGGCAGGCACGAGCAGTACTTC.

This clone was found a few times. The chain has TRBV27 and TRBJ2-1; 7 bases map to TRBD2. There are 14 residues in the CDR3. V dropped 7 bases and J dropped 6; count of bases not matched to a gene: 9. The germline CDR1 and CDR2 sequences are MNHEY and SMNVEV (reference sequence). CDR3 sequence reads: CASTLGREGNEQFF. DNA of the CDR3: TGTGCCAGCACTCTAGGGAGGGAGGGCAATGAGCAGTTCTTC.

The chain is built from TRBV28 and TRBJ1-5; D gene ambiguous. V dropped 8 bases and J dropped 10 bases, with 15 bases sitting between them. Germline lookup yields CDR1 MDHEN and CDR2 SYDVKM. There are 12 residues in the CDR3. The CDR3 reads CASAQLREPQHF. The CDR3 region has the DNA TGTGCCAGCGCCCAATTAAGGGAACCCCAGCATTTT.

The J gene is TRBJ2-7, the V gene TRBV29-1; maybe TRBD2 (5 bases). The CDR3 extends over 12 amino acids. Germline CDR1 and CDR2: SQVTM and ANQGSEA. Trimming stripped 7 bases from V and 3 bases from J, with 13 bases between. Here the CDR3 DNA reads TGCAGCGCCCGGAATAGCGTCTACGAGCAGTACTTC. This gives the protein CSARNSVYEQYF.

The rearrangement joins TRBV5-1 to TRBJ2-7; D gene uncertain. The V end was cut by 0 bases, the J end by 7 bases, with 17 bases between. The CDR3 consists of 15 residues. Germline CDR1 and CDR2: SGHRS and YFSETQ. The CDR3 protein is CASSLEGSYFEEQYF. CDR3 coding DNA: TGCGCCAGCAGCTTGGAAGGTAGCTATTTCGAGGAGCAGTACTTC.

The CDR3 DNA reads TGTGCCAGCAGTGCCCGGACAGGGATGAACACCGGGGAGCTGTTTTTT. Amino acids: CASSARTGMNTGELFF. The chain is built from TRBV25-1 and TRBJ2-2, with 8 bases matching TRBD1. This CDR3 has 16 residues. The ends lost 4 bases at V and 1 base at J; junction bases unmatched: 5. Germline V gene lookup returns CDR1 MGHDK and CDR2 SYGVNS.

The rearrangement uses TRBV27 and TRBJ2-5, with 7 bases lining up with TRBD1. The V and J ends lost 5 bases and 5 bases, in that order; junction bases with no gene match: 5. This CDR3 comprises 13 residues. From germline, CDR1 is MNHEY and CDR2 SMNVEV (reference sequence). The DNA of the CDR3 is TGTGCCAGCAGTCGAGTACAGGGGGAGACCCAGTACTTC. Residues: CASSRVQGETQYF.

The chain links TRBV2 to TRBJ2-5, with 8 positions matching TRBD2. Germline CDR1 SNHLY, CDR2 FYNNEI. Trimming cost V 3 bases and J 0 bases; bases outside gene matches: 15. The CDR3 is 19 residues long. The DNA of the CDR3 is TGTGCCAGCAGTGACCCCGGAGTAGCGGGATGGGTTTACCAAGAGACCCAGTACTTC. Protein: CASSDPGVAGWVYQETQYF.

The CDR3 region has the DNA TGTGCCAGCAGTTACGGCTCTGGGGCCAACGTCCTGACTTTC. Translated: CASSYGSGANVLTF. The chain recombines TRBV6-5 with TRBJ2-6, with unresolved D. V was clipped by 2 bases and J by 0 bases, with 2 bases between them. Germline V gene sequence: CDR1 MNHEY, CDR2 SVGAGI. This CDR3 is built from 14 residues.

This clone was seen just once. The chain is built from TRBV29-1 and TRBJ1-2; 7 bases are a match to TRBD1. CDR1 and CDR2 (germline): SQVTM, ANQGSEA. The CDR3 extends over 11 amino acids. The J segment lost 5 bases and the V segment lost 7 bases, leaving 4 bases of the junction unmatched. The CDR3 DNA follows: TGCAGCGCCCGGACAGGTTATGGCTACACCTTC. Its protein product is CSARTGYGYTF.

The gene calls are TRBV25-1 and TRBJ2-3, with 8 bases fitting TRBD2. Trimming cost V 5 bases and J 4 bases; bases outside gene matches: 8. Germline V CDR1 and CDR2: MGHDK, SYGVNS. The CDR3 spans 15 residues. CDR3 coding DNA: TGTGCCAGCAGTAGATTAGCGGGGAGTGCAGATACGCAGTATTTT. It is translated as CASSRLAGSADTQYF.

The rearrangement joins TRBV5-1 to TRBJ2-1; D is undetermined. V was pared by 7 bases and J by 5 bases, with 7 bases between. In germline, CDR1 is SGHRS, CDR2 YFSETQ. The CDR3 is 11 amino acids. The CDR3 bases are TGCGCCAGCGGGCGGAACAATGAGCAGTTCTTC. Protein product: CASGRNNEQFF.

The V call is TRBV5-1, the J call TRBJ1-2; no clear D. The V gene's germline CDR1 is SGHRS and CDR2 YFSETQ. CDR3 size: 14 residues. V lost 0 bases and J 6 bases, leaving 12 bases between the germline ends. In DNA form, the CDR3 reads TGCGCCAGCAGCTTGGAGGGCCTCCGTAATGGCTACACCTTC. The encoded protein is CASSLEGLRNGYTF.

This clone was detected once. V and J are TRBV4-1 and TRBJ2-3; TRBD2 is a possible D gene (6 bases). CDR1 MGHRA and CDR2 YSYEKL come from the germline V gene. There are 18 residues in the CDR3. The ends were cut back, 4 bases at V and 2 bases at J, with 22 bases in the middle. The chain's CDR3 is CASSPDPNRDSYTDTQYF. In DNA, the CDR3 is TGCGCCAGCAGCCCAGACCCAAACCGGGACTCGTACACAGATACGCAGTATTTT.

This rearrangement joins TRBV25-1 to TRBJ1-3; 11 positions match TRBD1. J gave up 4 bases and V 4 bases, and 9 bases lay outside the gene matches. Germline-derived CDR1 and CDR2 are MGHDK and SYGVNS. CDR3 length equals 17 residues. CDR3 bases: TGTGCCAGCAGTGCCTCCCCGGGACAGGGGGTAGGAAACACCATATATTTT. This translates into CASSASPGQGVGNTIYF.

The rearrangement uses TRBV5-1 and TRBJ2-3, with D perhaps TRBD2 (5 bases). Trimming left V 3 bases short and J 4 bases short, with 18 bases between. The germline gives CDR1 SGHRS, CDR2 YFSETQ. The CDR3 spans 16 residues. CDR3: CASSSAGHSVPDTQYF. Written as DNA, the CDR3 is TGCGCCAGCAGCTCCGCGGGCCATTCAGTGCCAGATACGCAGTATTTT.

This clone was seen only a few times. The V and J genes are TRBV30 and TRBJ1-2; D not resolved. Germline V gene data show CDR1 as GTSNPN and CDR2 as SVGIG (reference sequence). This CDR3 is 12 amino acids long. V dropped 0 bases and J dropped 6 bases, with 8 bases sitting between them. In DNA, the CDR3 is TGTGCCTGGAGTGTTTCAGGCAATGGCTACACCTTC. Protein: CAWSVSGNGYTF. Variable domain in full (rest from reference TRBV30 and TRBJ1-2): SQTIHQWPATLVQPVGSPLSLECTVEGTSNPNLYWYRQAAGRGLQLLFYSVGIGQISSEVPQNLSASRPQDRQFILSSKKLLLSDSGFYLCAWSVSGNGYTFGSGTRLTVV.

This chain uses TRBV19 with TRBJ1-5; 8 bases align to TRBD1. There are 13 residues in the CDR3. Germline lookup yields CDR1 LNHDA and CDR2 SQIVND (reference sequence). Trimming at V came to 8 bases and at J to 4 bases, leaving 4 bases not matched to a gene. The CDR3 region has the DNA TGTGCCAGTGATGACAGGGGAAATCAGCCCCAGCATTTT. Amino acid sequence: CASDDRGNQPQHF.

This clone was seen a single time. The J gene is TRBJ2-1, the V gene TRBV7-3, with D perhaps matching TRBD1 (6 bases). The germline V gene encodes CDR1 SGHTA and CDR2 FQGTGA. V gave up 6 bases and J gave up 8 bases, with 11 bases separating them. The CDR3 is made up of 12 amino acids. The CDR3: CASSARGDEQFF. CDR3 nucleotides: TGTGCCAGCAGTGCCAGGGGCGATGAGCAGTTCTTC.

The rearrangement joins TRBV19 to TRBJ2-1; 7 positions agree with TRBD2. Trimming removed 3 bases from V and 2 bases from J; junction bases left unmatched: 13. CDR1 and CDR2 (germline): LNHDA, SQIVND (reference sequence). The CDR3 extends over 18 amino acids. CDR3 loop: CASSIDLAVGGTYNEQFF. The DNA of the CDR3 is TGTGCCAGTAGTATCGATCTAGCGGTCGGTGGTACCTACAATGAGCAGTTCTTC.

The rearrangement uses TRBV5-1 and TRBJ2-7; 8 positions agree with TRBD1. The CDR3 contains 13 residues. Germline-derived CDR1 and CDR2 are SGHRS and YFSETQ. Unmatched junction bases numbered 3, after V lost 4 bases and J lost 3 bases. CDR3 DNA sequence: TGCGCCAGCAGCCACGGACAGGGCTACGAGCAGTACGTC. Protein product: CASSHGQGYEQYV.

The CDR3 protein is CASSLESPNYGYTF. As DNA, the CDR3 is TGCGCCAGCAGCTTAGAGTCCCCCAACTATGGCTACACCTTC. The genes are TRBV5-1 and TRBJ1-2; D gene ambiguous. Germline CDR1 reads SGHRS; CDR2 reads YFSETQ. V dropped 2 bases and J dropped 2 bases, with 10 bases sitting between them. There are 14 residues in the CDR3.

In DNA, the CDR3 is TGTGCCAGCAGTTACTCCGGACAGACACCCTATGGCTACACCTTC. Protein: CASSYSGQTPYGYTF. The V call is TRBV6-5, the J call TRBJ1-2, with TRBD1 as a possible D gene (6 bases). The V and J ends lost 0 bases and 4 bases respectively, with 12 bases between them. The CDR3 has 15 residues. CDR1 and CDR2 from the germline V gene are MNHEY and SVGAGI.

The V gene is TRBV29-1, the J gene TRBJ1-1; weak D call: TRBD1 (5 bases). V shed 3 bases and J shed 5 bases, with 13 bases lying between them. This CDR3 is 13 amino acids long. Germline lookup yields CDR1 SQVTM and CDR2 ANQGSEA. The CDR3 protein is CSVDRDGGTEAFF. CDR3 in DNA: TGCAGCGTTGACCGGGACGGTGGGACTGAAGCTTTCTTT.

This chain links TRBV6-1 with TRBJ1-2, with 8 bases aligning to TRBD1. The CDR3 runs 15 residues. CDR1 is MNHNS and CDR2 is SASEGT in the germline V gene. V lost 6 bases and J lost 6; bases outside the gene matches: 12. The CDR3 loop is CASRGRGQSTNGYTF. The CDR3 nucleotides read TGTGCCAGCAGAGGCAGGGGGCAATCCACGAATGGCTACACCTTC.

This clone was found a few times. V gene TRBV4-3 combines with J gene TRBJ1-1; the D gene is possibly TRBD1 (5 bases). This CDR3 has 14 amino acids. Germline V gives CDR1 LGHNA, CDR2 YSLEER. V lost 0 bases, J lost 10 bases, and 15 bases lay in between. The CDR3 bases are TGCGCCAGCAGCCAAGATCGCGGGGACGGTCGAGCTTTCTTT. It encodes CASSQDRGDGRAFF.

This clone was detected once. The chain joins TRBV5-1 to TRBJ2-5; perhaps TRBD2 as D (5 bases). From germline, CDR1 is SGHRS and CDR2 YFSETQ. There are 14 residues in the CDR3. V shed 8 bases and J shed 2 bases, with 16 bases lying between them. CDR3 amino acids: CASALGLPQETQYF. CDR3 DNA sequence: TGCGCCAGTGCCCTTGGACTCCCACAAGAGACCCAGTACTTC.

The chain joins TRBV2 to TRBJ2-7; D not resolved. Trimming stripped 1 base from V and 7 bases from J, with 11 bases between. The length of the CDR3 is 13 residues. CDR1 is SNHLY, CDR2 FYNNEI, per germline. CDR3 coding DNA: TGTGCCAGCAGTGAAGGGTCAGGCTGGGAGCAGTACTTC. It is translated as CASSEGSGWEQYF. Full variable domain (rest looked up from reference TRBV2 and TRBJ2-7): EPEVTQTPSHQVTQMGQEVILRCVPISNHLYFYWYRQILGQKVEFLVSFYNNEISEKSEIFDDQFSVERPDGSNFTLKIRSTKLEDSAMYFCASSEGSGWEQYFGPGTRLTVT.

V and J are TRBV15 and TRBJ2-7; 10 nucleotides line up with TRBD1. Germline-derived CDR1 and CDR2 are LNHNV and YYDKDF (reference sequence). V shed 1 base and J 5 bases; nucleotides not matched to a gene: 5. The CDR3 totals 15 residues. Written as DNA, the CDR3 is TGTGCCACCAGCAGAGGGGACAGGGGTTCCCACGAGCAGTACTTC. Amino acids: CATSRGDRGSHEQYF.

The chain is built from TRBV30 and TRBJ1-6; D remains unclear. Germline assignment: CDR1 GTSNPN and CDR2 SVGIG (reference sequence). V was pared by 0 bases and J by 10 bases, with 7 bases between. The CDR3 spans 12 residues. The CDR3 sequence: CAWSVVSSPLHF. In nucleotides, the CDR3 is TGTGCCTGGAGTGTCGTCTCCTCACCCCTCCACTTT.